This T cell receptor (beta chain) emerged from a study of CD8+ T cells in alopecia areata. Study summary: Administration of oral tofacitinib to treated patients was at 5 to 10 mg twice daily.

Study-wide findings and caveats: Scalp clonality and expanded CD8+ clones among the top 100 were significantly decreased by tofacitinib.

As concerns this clone: Its antigen remains unknown.

Trimming cost V 5 bases and J 2 bases; bases outside gene matches: 4. Germline V gene lookup returns CDR1 SGHTA and CDR2 FQGTGA. The CDR3 has 16 amino acids. RNA, once extracted, was reverse transcribed into cDNA for use as the sequencing template. TCRdb keeps only in-frame clones here, not all; method: immunoSEQ multiplex PCR. This sample has some 130,000 clones; about 50% occur once, and the top ten carry approximately 0.46%. Indicated treatment: oral pan-JAK inhibitor, 5-10 mg twice daily. The sample was CD4+ T cells sorted from blood, taken at week 4, from a patient treated with tofacitinib. This receptor was taken from a human donor with alopecia areata. The chain carries TRBV7-3 and TRBJ2-5; TRBD2 agrees at 14 bases. The CDR3 coding sequence is TGTGCCAGCAGCCCCCGACTAGCGGGAGGGCAAGAGACCCAGTACTTC. Protein product: CASSPRLAGGQETQYF.